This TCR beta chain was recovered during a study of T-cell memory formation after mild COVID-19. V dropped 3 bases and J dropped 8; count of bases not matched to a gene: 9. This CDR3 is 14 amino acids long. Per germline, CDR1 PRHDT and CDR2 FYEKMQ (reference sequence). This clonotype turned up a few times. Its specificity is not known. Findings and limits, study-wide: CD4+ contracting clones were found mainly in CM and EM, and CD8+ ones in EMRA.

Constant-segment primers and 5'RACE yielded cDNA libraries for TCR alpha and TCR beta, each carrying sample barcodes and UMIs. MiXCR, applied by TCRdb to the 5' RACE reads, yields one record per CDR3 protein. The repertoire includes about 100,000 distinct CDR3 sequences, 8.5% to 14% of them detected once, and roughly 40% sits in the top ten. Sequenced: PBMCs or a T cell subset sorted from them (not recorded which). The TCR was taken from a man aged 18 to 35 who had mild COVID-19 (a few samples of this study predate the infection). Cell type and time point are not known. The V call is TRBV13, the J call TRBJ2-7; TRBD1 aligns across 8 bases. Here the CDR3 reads CASSLGQDLAKQYV. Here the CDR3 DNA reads TGTGCCAGCAGCTTGGGACAGGACCTGGCGAAGCAGTACGTC.